This paragraph reports one T cell receptor (beta chain). Its antigen specificity is not known. The input lacks base qualities; no much larger clone sits a single base away. The sample is drawn from a study of OX40 agonist ivuxolimab in advanced cancers. Some background on the complete study: Ivuxolimab was an agonistic, fully human IgG2 monoclonal antibody directed against OX40 (CD134), a costimulatory receptor. Three dose-escalation patients achieved partial responses, one with hepatocellular carcinoma and two with cutaneous melanoma. The paper covers the monotherapy dose-escalation part of the phase I ivuxolimab trial, which included N of about 50 patients. Among the roughly 52 dose-escalation patients, roughly 20 had hepatocellular carcinoma, approximately 15 melanoma, 9 renal cell carcinoma and 9 head and neck cancer. Peripheral TCRbeta sequencing aimed to test whether ivuxolimab altered TCR sequence diversity and caused clonal T-cell expansion. Intravenous ivuxolimab was administered to patients every 2 weeks at six dose levels: 0.01, 0.1, 0.3, 1.5, 3 and 10 mg/kg. In the dose-escalation cohort, 82.7% of patients were male, and the mean age was 60 years with a range of roughly 20 to 85. Patients were allowed to have had prior anti-PD-1, anti-PD-L1 or anti-CTLA-4 therapy, and 30% to 40% of the dose-escalation patients had been treated with checkpoint inhibitors.

Patients with a history of autoimmune disease or receiving systemic immunosuppression were excluded from the trial. Peripheral blood for TCR sequencing was collected from all dose cohorts at baseline, on cycle 4 day 1, and on cycle 7 day 1. Samples came from an open-label, multicenter, first-in-human phase I dose-escalation trial of ivuxolimab. Adults with locally advanced or metastatic melanoma, renal cell, hepatocellular, or head and neck squamous cell carcinoma were enrolled in the trial. CD4+ and CD8+ T cells were sorted separately from peripheral blood before TCR sequencing. Ends trimmed: V by 5 bases, J by 0 bases; bases unmatched to a gene: 11. For CDR1 and CDR2, the germline V gene (reference sequence) lists PRHDT and FYEKMQ. The CDR3 starts with the cysteine, ends with the phenylalanine, and has 17 residues. Only the CDR3 part of the read is kept: 51 bases, read in frame from the first base.

Genomic DNA was isolated from the sorted cells so that the TCRbeta CDR3 region could be sequenced. The immunoSEQ Assay was used for sequencing of TCRbeta CDR3 regions. TCRdb took over this immuneACCESS table, retaining in-frame rearrangements with V and J assigned. Such tables are incomplete; in checked studies, under half of the missing clones stem from an unresolved V gene, and the remainder is unexplained. The sample profile shows about 22,000 clones; around 85% of them were found once. Of the sample, around 30% falls within the top ten clones. What the work shows at the level of the full study, not this receptor alone: In the 0.1-3.0 mg/kg groups, partial responders were among the patients with the lowest normalized peripheral clonal expansion, particularly in CD8+ T cells. At doses from 0.1 to 3.0 mg/kg, clonal expansion was seen in both CD4+ and CD8+ blood T cells between baseline and week 6. Low levels of normalized T-cell clonal expansion were also seen in some nonresponding patients. After ivuxolimab, more expanded clones were found on average in CD8+ T cells than in CD4+ T cells. Antigen specificity was not determined for the clonally expanded peripheral T cells.

The receptor chain draws on TRBV13 and TRBJ2-3; the central 7 bases match TRBD1. The input for sequencing was CD4+ or CD8+ T cells sorted from blood, taken in a trial of the OX40 agonist ivuxolimab. The TCR sequence derives from an adult with an advanced solid tumor such as melanoma, head and neck, liver or kidney cancer. The DNA sequence reads TGTGCCAGCAGCCCCAGGGGGACAGCTACTAGCACAGATACGCAGTATTTT. It translates to CASSPRGTATSTDTQYF.